Sequencing of this T cell receptor beta chain was carried out in a study of T cell responses to AZD1222 COVID-19 vaccine. The CDR3 length is 13 residues. Deletions cut 5 bases from V and 6 bases from J, with 12 bases between. CDR1 is SGHRS and CDR2 is YFSETQ in the germline V gene. As regards this clone: Antigen specificity is unknown.

This table comes from immunoSEQ multiplex PCR, and its TCRdb copy is limited to in-frame clones, with some not included. This sample carries 170,000 or so clones, about nine tenths of them seen once, and the ten largest clones take approximately 1.5%. Study-level points and caveats: Clonal diversity may have been underestimated in mostly white British donors. Samples come after the peak T cell response, not at day 14.

The sequences come from peripheral blood, collected on day 0 of AZD1222 vaccination. The TCR comes from an adult in good health. The chain uses TRBV5-1 and TRBJ2-4; maybe TRBD2 (6 bases). The CDR3 here is CASRGQEGNIQYF. The CDR3 DNA reads TGCGCCAGCAGGGGCCAGGAGGGAAACATTCAGTACTTC.